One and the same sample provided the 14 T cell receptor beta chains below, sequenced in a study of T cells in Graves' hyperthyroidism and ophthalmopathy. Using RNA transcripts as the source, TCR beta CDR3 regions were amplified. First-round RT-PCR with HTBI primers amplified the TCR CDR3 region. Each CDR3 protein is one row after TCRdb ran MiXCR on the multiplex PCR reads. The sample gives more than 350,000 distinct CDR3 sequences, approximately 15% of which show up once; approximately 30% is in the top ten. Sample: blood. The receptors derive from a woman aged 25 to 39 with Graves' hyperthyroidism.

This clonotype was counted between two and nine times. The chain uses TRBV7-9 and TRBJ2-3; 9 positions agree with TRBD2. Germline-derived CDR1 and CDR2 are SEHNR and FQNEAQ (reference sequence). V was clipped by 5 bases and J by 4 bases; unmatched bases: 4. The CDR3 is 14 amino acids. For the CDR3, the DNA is TGTGCCAGCAGCCAGGGACTAGCTGCAGATACGCAGTATTTT. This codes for CASSQGLAADTQYF. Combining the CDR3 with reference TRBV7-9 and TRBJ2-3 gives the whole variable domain DTGVSQNPRHKITKRGQNVTFRCDPISEHNRLYWYRQTLGQGPEFLTYFQNEAQLEKSRLLSDRFSAERPKGSFSTLEIQRTEQGDSAMYLCASSQGLAADTQYFGPGTRLTVL.

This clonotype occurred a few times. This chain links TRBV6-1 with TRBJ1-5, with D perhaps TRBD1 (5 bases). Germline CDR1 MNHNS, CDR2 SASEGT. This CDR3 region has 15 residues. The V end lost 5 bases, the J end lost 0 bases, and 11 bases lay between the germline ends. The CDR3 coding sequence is TGTGCCAGCAGTCATGAAGGGGTTAGCAATCAGCCCCAGCATTTT. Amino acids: CASSHEGVSNQPQHF.

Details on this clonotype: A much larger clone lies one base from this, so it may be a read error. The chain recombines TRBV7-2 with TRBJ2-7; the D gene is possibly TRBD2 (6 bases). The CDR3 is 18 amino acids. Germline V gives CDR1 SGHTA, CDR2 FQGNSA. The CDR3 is CASSRGMQGGGSSYEQHF. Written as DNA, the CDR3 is TGTGCCAGCAGCCGCGGGATGCAGGGTGGGGGAAGCTCCTACGAGCAGCACTTC.

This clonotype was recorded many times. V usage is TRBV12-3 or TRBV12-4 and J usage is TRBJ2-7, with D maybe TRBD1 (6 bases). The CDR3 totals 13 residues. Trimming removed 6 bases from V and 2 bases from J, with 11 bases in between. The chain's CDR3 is CASRVGQTYEQYF. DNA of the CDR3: TGTGCCAGCAGAGTAGGACAGACCTACGAGCAGTACTTC.

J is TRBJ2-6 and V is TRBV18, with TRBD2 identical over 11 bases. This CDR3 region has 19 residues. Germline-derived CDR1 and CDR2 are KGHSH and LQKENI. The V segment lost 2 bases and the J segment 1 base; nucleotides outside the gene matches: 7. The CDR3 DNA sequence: TGTGCCAGCTCACCATATTCAACTAGCGGGAGTTCTGGGGCCAACGTCCTGACTTTC. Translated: CASSPYSTSGSSGANVLTF.

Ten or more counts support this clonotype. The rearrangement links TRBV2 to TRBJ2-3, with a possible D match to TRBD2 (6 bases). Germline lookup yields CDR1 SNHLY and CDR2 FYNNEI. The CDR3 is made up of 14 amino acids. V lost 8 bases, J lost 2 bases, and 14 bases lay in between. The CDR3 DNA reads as TGTGCCAGCTCAACGGGACTCCTCACAGATACGCAGTATTTT. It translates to CASSTGLLTDTQYF. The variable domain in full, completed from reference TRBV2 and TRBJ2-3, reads EPEVTQTPSHQVTQMGQEVILRCVPISNHLYFYWYRQILGQKVEFLVSFYNNEISEKSEIFDDQFSVERPDGSNFTLKIRSTKLEDSAMYFCASSTGLLTDTQYFGPGTRLTVL.

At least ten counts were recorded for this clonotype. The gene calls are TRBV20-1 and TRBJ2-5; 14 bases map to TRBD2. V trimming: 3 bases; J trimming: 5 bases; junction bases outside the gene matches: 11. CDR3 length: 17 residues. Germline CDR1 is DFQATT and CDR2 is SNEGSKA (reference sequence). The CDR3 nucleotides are TGCAGTGCTAGCCCCATATCGACTAGCGGGAGGGGGGAGACCCAGTACTTC. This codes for CSASPISTSGRGETQYF.

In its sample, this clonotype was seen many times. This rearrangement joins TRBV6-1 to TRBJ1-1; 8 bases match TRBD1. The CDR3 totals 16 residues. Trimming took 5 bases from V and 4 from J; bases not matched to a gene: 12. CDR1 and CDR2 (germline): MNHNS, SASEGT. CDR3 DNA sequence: TGTGCCAGCAGTTGGATCTCGGGACAGGCAGGCACTGAAGCTTTCTTT. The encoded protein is CASSWISGQAGTEAFF.

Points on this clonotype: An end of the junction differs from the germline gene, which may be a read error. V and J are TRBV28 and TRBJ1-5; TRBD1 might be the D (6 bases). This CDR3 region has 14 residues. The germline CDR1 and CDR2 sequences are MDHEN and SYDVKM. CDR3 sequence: CASSLITGRQPRHF. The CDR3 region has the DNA TGTGCCAGCAGTTTAATTACAGGGCGTCAGCCCCGGCATTTT.

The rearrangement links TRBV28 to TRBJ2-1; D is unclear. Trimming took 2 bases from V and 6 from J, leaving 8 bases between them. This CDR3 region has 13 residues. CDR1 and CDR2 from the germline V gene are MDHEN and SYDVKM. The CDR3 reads CASSLGQANEQFF. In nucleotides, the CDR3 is TGTGCCAGCAGTTTAGGTCAGGCCAATGAGCAGTTCTTC.

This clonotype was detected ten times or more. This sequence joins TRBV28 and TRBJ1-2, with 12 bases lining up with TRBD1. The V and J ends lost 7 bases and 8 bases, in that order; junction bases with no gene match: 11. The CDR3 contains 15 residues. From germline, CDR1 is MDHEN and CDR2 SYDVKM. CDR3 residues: CASITGTGGSRGYTF. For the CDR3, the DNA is TGTGCCAGCATCACTGGGACAGGGGGCTCTCGAGGCTACACCTTC.

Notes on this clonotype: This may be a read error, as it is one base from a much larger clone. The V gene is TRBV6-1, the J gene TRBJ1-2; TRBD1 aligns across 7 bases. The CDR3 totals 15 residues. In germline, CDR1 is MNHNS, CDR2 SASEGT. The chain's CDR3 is CAGSEGGGTVYGYTF. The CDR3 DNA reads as TGTGCCGGCAGTGAAGGAGGGGGGACAGTCTATGGCTACACCTTC.

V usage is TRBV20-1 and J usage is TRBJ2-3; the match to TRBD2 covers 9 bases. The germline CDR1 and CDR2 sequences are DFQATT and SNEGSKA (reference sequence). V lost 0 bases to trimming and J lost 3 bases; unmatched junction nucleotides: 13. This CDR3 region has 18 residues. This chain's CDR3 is CSARDSPSGRPQTDTQYF. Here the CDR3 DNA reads TGCAGTGCTAGAGATAGTCCGAGCGGGAGGCCACAAACAGATACGCAGTATTTT.

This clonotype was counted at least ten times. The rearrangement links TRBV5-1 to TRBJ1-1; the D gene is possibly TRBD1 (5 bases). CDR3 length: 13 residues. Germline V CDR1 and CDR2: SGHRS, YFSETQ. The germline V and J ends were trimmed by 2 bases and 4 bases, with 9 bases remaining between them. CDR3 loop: CASSLQVTTEAFF. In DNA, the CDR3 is TGCGCCAGCAGCTTACAGGTTACCACTGAAGCTTTCTTT.